The 6 T cell receptor beta chains below come from one sample, sequenced in a study of vaccination and CD4 T cells after COVID-19 (dated by TCRdb to between 2021 and 2022). The treatment or condition label, read with the paper, signifies: roughly 10-day PBMC culture with coronavirus spike peptide pools or control peptides (ViraFEST assay). What these receptors recognize is not known. Library method: PCR. The sequencer was an Illumina iSeq 100. At the Johns Hopkins FTIC core, DNA from the cultured CD4+ T cells underwent TCR sequencing with the Oncomine TCR Beta short-read assay. TCRdb reworked the public reads: Q25 trimming with fastp, MiXCR clone assembly, productive beta chains retained. Each entry merges the rows of one CDR3 protein and shows their most common DNA and genes. This sample gives about 15,000 distinct CDR3 sequences in total; about a third of them show up just once. Roughly 38% of the sample rests with the top ten.

Sample: cultured CD4+ T cells from blood. These receptors originate from a human donor with COVID-19.

This clonotype was seen only a few times. In DNA form, the CDR3 reads TGTGCCAGCAGTGAAATGAGGGGATCACCCCTCCACTTT. Amino acids: CASSEMRGSPLHF. The V gene is TRBV6-1, the J gene TRBJ1-6; possible D gene TRBD1, 5 bases. V was shortened by 2 bases and J by 10 bases, with 9 bases between the two germline ends. The CDR3 sequence is 13 residues long. Germline CDR1 reads MNHNS; CDR2 reads SASEGT.

CDR3 in DNA: TGTGCCACTCTCTACAGGGGGCAGGGAACTGAAGCTTTCTTT. Its translation: CATLYRGQGTEAFF. This chain links TRBV19 with TRBJ1-1; 9 bases are shared with TRBD1. This CDR3 has 14 amino acids. V shed 10 bases and J 5 bases; nucleotides not matched to a gene: 11. The V gene's germline CDR1 is LNHDA and CDR2 SQIVND (reference sequence).

About this clonotype itself: Compared with germline, one end of the junction differs, possibly owing to a read error. This chain uses TRBV12-3 or TRBV12-4 with TRBJ1-1; D is ambiguous. The CDR3 spans 13 residues. DNA of the CDR3: TGTGCCACCAGTTTAATTCAGAACACTGAAGCTTTCTTT. Its translation is CATSLIQNTEAFF.

This rearrangement joins TRBV5-8 to TRBJ1-4; no clear D. CDR3 size: 12 residues. Germline assignment: CDR1 SGHTS and CDR2 YDEGEE. The V end was cut by 0 bases, the J end by 7 bases, with 4 bases between. The CDR3, as DNA: TGTGCCAGCAGCTTGGACGGTGAAAAACTGTTTTTT. It yields the protein CASSLDGEKLFF. The complete variable domain, with remaining parts taken from reference TRBV5-8 and TRBJ1-4, reads EAGVTQSPTHLIKTRGQQATLRCSPISGHTSVYWYQQALGLGLQFLLWYDEGEERNRGNFPPRFSGRQFPNYSSELNVNALELEDSALYLCASSLDGEKLFFGSGTQLSVL.

This clonotype occurred a few times. This sequence joins TRBV6-5 and TRBJ2-4; D not certain. Germline CDR1 MNHEY, CDR2 SVGAGI. This CDR3 spans 14 amino acids. The V end lost 2 bases, the J end lost 6 bases, and 11 bases lay between the germline ends. CDR3 protein: CASSYVAYGNIQYF. The DNA of the CDR3 is TGTGCCAGCAGTTACGTGGCGTACGGAAACATTCAGTACTTC.

J is TRBJ2-1 and V is TRBV6-5; 7 bases map to TRBD1. After removal of 0 bases from V and 5 bases from J, the junction contained 4 bases not matched to a gene. This CDR3 contains 15 residues. Germline CDR1 and CDR2: MNHEY and SVGAGI. The CDR3: CASSYSTGWDNEQFF. The DNA of the CDR3 is TGTGCCAGCAGTTACTCGACAGGGTGGGACAATGAGCAGTTCTTC.